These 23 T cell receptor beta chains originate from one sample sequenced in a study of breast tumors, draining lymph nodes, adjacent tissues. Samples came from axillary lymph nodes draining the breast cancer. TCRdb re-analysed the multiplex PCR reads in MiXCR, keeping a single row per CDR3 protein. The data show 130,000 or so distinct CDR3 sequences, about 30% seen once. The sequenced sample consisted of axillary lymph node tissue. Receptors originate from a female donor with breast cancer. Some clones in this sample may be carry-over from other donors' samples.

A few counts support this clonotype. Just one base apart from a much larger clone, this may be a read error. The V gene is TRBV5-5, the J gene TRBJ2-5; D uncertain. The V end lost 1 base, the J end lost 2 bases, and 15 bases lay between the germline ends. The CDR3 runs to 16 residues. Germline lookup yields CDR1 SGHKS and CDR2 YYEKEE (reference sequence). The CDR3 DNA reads TGTGCCAGCAGCTTGAGTGTAGCTAACCTTCAAGAGACCCAGTACTTC. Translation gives CASSLSVANLQETQYF.

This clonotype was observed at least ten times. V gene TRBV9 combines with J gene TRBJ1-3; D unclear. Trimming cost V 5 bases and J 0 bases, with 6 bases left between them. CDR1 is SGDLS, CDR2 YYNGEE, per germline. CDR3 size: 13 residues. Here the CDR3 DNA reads TGTGCCAGCAGTAAGGTCTCTGGAAACACCATATATTTT. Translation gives CASSKVSGNTIYF. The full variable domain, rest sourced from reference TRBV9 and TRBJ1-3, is DSGVTQTPKHLITATGQRVTLRCSPRSGDLSVYWYQQSLDQGLQFLIQYYNGEERAKGNILERFSAQQFPDLHSELNLSSLELGDSALYFCASSKVSGNTIYFGEGSWLTVV.

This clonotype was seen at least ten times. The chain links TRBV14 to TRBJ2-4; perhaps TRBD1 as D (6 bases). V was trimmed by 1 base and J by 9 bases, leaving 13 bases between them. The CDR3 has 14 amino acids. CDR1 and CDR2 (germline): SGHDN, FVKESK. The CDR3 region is CASSQAGARGIQYF. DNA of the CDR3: TGTGCCAGCAGCCAAGCAGGGGCGAGGGGCATTCAGTACTTC.

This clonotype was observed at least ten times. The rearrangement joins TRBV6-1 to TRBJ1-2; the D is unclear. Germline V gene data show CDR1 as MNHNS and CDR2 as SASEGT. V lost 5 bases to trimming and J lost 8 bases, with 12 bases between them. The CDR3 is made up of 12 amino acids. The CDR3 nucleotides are TGTGCCAGCAGTTACAAGGGTGGCGGCTACACCTTC. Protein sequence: CASSYKGGGYTF.

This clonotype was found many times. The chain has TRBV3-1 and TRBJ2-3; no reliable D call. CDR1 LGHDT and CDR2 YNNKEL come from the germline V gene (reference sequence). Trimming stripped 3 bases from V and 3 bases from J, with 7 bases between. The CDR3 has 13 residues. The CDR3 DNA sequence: TGTGCCAGCAGCCAGGCAGGAACAGATACGCAGTATTTT. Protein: CASSQAGTDTQYF.

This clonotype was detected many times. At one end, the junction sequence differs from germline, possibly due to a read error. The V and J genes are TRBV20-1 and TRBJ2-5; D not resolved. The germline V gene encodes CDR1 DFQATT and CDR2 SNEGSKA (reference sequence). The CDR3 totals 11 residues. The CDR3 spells CSVGRQESQSF. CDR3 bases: TGCAGTGTGGGCAGACAAGAGTCCCAGTCCTTC.

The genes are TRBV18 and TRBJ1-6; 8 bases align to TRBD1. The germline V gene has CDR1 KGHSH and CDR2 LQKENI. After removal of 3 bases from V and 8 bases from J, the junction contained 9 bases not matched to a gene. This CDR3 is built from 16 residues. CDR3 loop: CASSPQTGEPDSPLHF. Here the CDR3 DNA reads TGTGCCAGCTCACCGCAGACAGGGGAACCGGATTCACCCCTCCACTTT.

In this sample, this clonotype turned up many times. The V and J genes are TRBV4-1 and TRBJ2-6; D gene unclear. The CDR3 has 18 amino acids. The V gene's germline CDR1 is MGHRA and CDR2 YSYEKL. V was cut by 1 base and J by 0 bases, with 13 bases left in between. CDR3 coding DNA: TGCGCCAGCAGCCAAGGGGCTTTTGGCAGCTCTGGGGCCAACGTCCTGACTTTC. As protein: CASSQGAFGSSGANVLTF.

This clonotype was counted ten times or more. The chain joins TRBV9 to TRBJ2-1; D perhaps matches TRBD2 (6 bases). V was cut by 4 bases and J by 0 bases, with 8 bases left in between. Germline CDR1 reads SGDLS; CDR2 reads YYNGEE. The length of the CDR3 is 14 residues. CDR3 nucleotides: TGTGCCAGCAGCAAGACTAGCTCCTACAATGAGCAGTTCTTC. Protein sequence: CASSKTSSYNEQFF.

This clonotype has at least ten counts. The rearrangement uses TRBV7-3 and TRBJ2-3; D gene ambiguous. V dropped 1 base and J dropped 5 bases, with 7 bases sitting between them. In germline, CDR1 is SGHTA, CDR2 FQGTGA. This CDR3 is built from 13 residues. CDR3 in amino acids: CASSLNPRDTQYF. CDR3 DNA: TGTGCCAGCAGCTTAAACCCCCGAGATACGCAGTATTTT. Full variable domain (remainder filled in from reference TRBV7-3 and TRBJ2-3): GAGVSQTPSNKVTEKGKYVELRCDPISGHTALYWYRQSLGQGPEFLIYFQGTGAADDSGLPNDRFFAVRPEGSVSTLKIQRTERGDSAVYLCASSLNPRDTQYFGPGTRLTVL.

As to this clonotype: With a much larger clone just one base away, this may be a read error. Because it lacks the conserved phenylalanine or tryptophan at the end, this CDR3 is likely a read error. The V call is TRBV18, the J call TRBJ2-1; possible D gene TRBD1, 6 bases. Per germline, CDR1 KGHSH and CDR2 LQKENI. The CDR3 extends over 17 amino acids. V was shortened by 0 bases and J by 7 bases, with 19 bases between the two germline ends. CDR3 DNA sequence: TGTGCCAGCTCACCACCTAACGGACAGAGCTTTGGTAATGAGCAGTTCCTC. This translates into CASSPPNGQSFGNEQFL.

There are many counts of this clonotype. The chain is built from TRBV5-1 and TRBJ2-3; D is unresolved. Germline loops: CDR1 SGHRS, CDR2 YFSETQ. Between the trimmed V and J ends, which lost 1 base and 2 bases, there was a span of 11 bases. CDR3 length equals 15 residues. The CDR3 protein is CASSLLRGNTDTQYF. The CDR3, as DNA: TGCGCCAGCAGCTTGTTGAGAGGAAACACAGATACGCAGTATTTT.

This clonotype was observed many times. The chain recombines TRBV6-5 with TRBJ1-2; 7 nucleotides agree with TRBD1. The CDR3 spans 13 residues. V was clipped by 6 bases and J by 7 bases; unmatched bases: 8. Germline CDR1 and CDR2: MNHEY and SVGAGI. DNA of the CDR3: TGTGCCAGCAGCCGCGACAGGGCCCTTGGCTACACCTTC. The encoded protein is CASSRDRALGYTF.

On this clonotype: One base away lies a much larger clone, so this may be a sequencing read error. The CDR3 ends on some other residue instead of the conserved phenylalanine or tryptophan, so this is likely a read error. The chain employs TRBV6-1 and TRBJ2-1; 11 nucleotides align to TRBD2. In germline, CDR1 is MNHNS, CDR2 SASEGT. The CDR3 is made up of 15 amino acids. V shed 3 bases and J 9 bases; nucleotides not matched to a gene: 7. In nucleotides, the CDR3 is TGTGCCAGCAGTGATGGAGTAGCGGGGGGGCGTGAGCAGTTCTCC. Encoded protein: CASSDGVAGGREQFS.

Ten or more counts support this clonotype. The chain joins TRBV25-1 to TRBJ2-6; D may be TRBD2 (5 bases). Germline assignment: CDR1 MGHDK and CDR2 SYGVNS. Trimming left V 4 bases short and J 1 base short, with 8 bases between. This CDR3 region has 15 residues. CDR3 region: CASSADFSGANVLTF. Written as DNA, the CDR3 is TGTGCCAGCAGTGCGGACTTTTCTGGGGCCAACGTCCTGACTTTC.

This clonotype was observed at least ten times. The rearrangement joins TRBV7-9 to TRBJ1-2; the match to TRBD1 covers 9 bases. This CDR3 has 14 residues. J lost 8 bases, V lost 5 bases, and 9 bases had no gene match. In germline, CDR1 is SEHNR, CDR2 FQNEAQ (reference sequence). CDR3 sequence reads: CASSMGQGYGGYTF. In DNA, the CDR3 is TGTGCCAGCAGCATGGGACAGGGTTATGGAGGCTACACCTTC.

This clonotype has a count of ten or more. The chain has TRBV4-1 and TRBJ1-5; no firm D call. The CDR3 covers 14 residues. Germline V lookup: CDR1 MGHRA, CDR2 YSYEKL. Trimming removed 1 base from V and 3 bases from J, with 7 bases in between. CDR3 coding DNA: TGCGCCAGCAGCCAAGGACCTTCCAATCAGCCCCAGCATTTT. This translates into CASSQGPSNQPQHF.

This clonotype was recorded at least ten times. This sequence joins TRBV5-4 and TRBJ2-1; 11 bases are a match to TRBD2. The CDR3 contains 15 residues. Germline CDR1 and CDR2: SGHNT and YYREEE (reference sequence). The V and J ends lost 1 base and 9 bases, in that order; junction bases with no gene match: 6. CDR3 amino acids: CASSLNLAGGSEQFF. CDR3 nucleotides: TGTGCCAGCAGCTTGAATCTAGCGGGGGGAAGTGAGCAGTTCTTC. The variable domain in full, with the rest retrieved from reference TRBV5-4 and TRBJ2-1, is ETGVTQSPTHLIKTRGQQVTLRCSSQSGHNTVSWYQQALGQGPQFIFQYYREEENGRGNFPPRFSGLQFPNYSSELNVNALELDDSALYLCASSLNLAGGSEQFFGPGTRLTVL.

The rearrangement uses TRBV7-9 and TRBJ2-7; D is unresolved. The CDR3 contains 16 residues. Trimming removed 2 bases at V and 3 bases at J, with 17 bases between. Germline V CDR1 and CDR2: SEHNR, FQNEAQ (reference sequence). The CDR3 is CASSLSPQPVGYEQYF. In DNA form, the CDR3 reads TGTGCCAGCAGCTTAAGTCCCCAACCGGTAGGCTACGAGCAGTACTTC.

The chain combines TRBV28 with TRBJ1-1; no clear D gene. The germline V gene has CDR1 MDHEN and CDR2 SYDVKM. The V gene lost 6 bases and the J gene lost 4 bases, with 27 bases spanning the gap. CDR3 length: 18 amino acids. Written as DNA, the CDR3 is TGTGCCAGCAGACCGGTTTGGCCGTTAAGGAGGAGAACCACTGAAGCTTTCTTT. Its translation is CASRPVWPLRRRTTEAFF.

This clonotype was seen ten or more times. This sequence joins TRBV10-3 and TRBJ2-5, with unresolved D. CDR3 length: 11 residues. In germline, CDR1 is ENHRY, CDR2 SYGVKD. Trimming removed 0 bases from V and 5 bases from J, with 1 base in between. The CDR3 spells CAISESETQYF. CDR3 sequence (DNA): TGTGCCATCAGTGAGTCGGAGACCCAGTACTTC.

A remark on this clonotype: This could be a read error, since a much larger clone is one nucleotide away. The CDR3 coding sequence is TGTGCCAGCGGCCCCGACAGGATAAATCAGCCCCAGCATTTT. Translation gives CASGPDRINQPQHF. The chain carries TRBV28 and TRBJ1-5, with TRBD1 as a possible D gene (6 bases). The germline CDR1 and CDR2 sequences are MDHEN and SYDVKM. With 8 bases removed from V and 4 bases from J, the gap between germline ends came to 15 bases. CDR3 size: 14 residues.

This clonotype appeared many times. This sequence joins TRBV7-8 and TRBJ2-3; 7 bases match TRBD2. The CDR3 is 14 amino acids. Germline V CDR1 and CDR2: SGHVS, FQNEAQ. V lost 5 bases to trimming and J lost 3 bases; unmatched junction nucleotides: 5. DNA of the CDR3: TGTGCCAGCAGCCGGACTAGTTATACAGATACGCAGTATTTT. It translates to CASSRTSYTDTQYF. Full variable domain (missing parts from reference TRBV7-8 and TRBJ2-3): GAGVSQSPRYKVAKRGQDVALRCDPISGHVSLFWYQQALGQGPEFLTYFQNEAQLDKSGLPSDRFFAERPEGSVSTLKIQRTQQEDSAVYLCASSRTSYTDTQYFGPGTRLTVL.